This passage covers 25 T cell receptor beta chains from one sample sequenced in a study of T cell responses to AZD1222 COVID-19 vaccine (dated by TCRdb to the early 2020s). Library preparation was by the immunoSEQ multiplex PCR assay. TCRdb provides this immuneACCESS table in a form limited to in-frame rearrangements. Some clones are lacking; in checked studies, under half of them reflect an unresolved V gene, and why the rest are absent is not known. Across this sample there are roughly 49,000 clones, with roughly 80% seen only once. The ten most abundant clones make up 6% to 7% of the sample. The sample's time point, from its label and the paper: baseline before first vaccination. The source was peripheral blood, collected on day 0 of AZD1222 vaccination. The receptor set was obtained from an adult in good health.

This clone was seen more than once but under ten times. This rearrangement joins TRBV19 to TRBJ1-6; no clear D gene. The CDR3 extends over 14 amino acids. CDR1 is LNHDA and CDR2 is SQIVND in the germline V gene (reference sequence). Trimming stripped 5 bases from V and 10 bases from J, with 15 bases between. The CDR3 loop reads CASSSDPRTSPLHF. The CDR3 nucleotides read TGTGCCAGTAGTTCGGACCCTAGGACGTCACCCCTCCACTTT.

The chain carries TRBV2 and TRBJ2-2, with TRBD1 identical over 11 bases. Trimming at V came to 6 bases and at J to 5 bases, leaving 2 bases not matched to a gene. Germline V gene data show CDR1 as SNHLY and CDR2 as FYNNEI. CDR3 length: 14 residues. The CDR3 loop reads CASRDRGLTGELFF. In DNA, the CDR3 is TGTGCCAGCAGGGACAGGGGGCTTACCGGGGAGCTGTTTTTT.

The V call is TRBV28, the J call TRBJ1-6, with D perhaps matching TRBD1 (5 bases). CDR1 and CDR2 (germline): MDHEN, SYDVKM. The CDR3 is 17 residues long. Deletions cut 6 bases from V and 7 bases from J, with 22 bases between. CDR3 protein: CASSPPAAGKLNSPLHF. In DNA form, the CDR3 reads TGTGCCAGCAGCCCCCCGGCGGCAGGGAAGTTGAATTCACCCCTCCACTTT.

This clone has only a few counts. This chain joins TRBV6-5 and TRBJ1-1; D is uncertain. This CDR3 has 14 residues. Germline loops: CDR1 MNHEY, CDR2 SVGAGI. V was shortened by 0 bases and J by 7 bases, with 12 bases between the two germline ends. The CDR3 sequence: CASSYSTGGSEAFF. CDR3 DNA: TGTGCCAGCAGTTACTCGACGGGCGGTAGTGAAGCTTTCTTT.

This sequence joins TRBV13 and TRBJ1-1; no firm D call. Germline CDR1 and CDR2: PRHDT and FYEKMQ (reference sequence). V shed 3 bases and J shed 0 bases, with 11 bases lying between them. The CDR3 spans 15 residues. The CDR3 sequence is CASSFRRSVNTEAFF. DNA for the CDR3: TGTGCCAGCAGCTTCAGACGAAGTGTGAACACTGAAGCTTTCTTT.

This chain joins TRBV7-2 and TRBJ1-2; 11 bases align to TRBD1. The CDR3 is 17 amino acids. With 5 bases clipped from V and 0 bases from J, the junction kept 8 bases outside the gene matches. Germline V lookup: CDR1 SGHTA, CDR2 FQGNSA. In DNA form, the CDR3 reads TGTGCCAGCAGCCCACCCTCGGGACAGGGGGCTAACTATGGCTACACCTTC. This encodes CASSPPSGQGANYGYTF.

The chain combines TRBV7-2 with TRBJ1-4, with TRBD1 matching over 7 bases. V shed 6 bases and J 3 bases; nucleotides not matched to a gene: 7. This CDR3 spans 15 amino acids. CDR1 is SGHTA and CDR2 is FQGNSA in the germline V gene. The CDR3 sequence is CASSSQGGPNEKLFF. CDR3 bases: TGTGCCAGCAGTAGTCAGGGGGGTCCTAATGAAAAACTGTTTTTT.

V and J are TRBV10-3 and TRBJ2-7; D not certain. Germline CDR1 reads ENHRY; CDR2 reads SYGVKD. The CDR3 consists of 13 residues. V lost 5 bases, J lost 5 bases, and 13 bases lay in between. The CDR3 sequence is CAISLDTWDEQYF. The CDR3 nucleotides read TGTGCCATCAGTCTCGATACTTGGGACGAGCAGTACTTC.

The chain joins TRBV3-1 (or the pseudogene TRBV3-2) to TRBJ2-2; unclear D gene. Per the germline V gene, CDR1 is LGHDT and CDR2 is YNNKEL (reference sequence). CDR3 length equals 16 residues. Trimming took off 1 base at V and 1 base at J, with 10 bases between the two ends. CDR3 loop: CASSQADFLNTGELFF. The DNA of the CDR3 is TGTGCCAGCAGCCAAGCAGACTTTCTGAACACCGGGGAGCTGTTTTTT.

This chain connects TRBV6-2 or TRBV6-3 to TRBJ1-2; maybe TRBD1 (5 bases). V lost 4 bases and J 10 bases, leaving 10 bases between the germline ends. CDR1 and CDR2 from the germline V gene are MNHEY and SVGEGT. The CDR3 is 11 residues long. CDR3 protein: CASSFDSAYTF. The CDR3 nucleotides are TGTGCCAGCAGTTTCGACAGTGCCTACACCTTC.

Here the CDR3 reads CATSDSTPYGEQFF. CDR3 DNA: TGTGCCACCAGTGACTCCACACCTTATGGTGAGCAGTTCTTC. J is TRBJ2-1 and V is TRBV24-1; D not certain. The CDR3 totals 14 residues. Trimming took off 4 bases at V and 9 bases at J, with 15 bases between the two ends. CDR1 and CDR2 (germline): KGHDR, SFDVKD.

The chain couples TRBV4-2 to TRBJ2-3, with D perhaps TRBD2 (6 bases). This CDR3 contains 16 residues. Per the germline V gene, CDR1 is LGHNA and CDR2 is YNFKEQ. The V and J ends lost 2 bases and 1 base respectively, with 13 bases between them. The CDR3: CASSQNPSSGTDTQYF. CDR3 nucleotide sequence: TGTGCCAGCAGCCAAAATCCGTCTAGCGGCACAGATACGCAGTATTTT.

The chain links TRBV6-6 to TRBJ2-7; the D is unclear. There are 12 residues in the CDR3. CDR1 is MNHNY and CDR2 is SVGAGI in the germline V gene (reference sequence). The V gene lost 4 bases and the J gene lost 6 bases, with 10 bases spanning the gap. CDR3 residues: CASSFSHGEQYV. For the CDR3, the DNA is TGTGCCAGCAGTTTCTCGCATGGCGAGCAGTACGTC.

V gene TRBV5-1 combines with J gene TRBJ1-1, with D perhaps TRBD1 (5 bases). The CDR3 is made up of 14 amino acids. With 1 base removed from V and 4 bases from J, the gap between germline ends came to 11 bases. Germline V gene data show CDR1 as SGHRS and CDR2 as YFSETQ. CDR3 loop: CASSLKGQRTEAFF. In DNA, the CDR3 is TGCGCCAGCAGCTTGAAGGGGCAACGCACTGAAGCTTTCTTT.

The J gene is TRBJ1-2, the V gene TRBV3-1 (or the pseudogene TRBV3-2), with D maybe TRBD1 (5 bases). The V gene's germline CDR1 is LGHDT and CDR2 YNNKEL (reference sequence). The CDR3 consists of 17 residues. V was shortened by 4 bases and J by 1 base, with 19 bases between the two germline ends. In nucleotides, the CDR3 is TGTGCCAGCAGCCGAGCACAGCGGGACGGCGATAACTATGGCTACACCTTC. Translated: CASSRAQRDGDNYGYTF.

The chain uses TRBV28 and TRBJ1-1; 7 bases line up with TRBD1. CDR3 length: 14 residues. V was clipped by 7 bases and J by 7 bases; unmatched bases: 12. CDR1 is MDHEN and CDR2 is SYDVKM in the germline V gene. CDR3 sequence (DNA): TGTGCCAGCACCCCAGGGGGAAGTAGAGATGAAGCTTTCTTT. It translates to CASTPGGSRDEAFF.

The chain combines TRBV7-2 with TRBJ2-7, with 8 bases that match TRBD1. Germline V gene data show CDR1 as SGHTA and CDR2 as FQGNSA. Germline trimming cut 5 bases from V and 1 base from J; bases unmatched to any gene: 4. The length of the CDR3 is 14 residues. The CDR3 nucleotides read TGTGCCAGCAGCCGGGACAGGCTATCCTACGAGCAGTACTTC. Its protein product is CASSRDRLSYEQYF.

The genes are TRBV5-1 and TRBJ2-7; D ambiguous. Germline V gene lookup returns CDR1 SGHRS and CDR2 YFSETQ. The CDR3 runs to 13 residues. Trimming shortened V by 0 bases and J by 2 bases, and 6 bases separated the two germline ends. CDR3 sequence: CASSLEGTYEQYF. The CDR3 DNA reads as TGCGCCAGCAGCTTGGAAGGTACCTACGAGCAGTACTTC.

The chain links TRBV29-1 to TRBJ1-1; no reliable D call. The V end lost 3 bases, the J end lost 6 bases, and 11 bases lay between the germline ends. The CDR3 length is 12 residues. Germline lookup yields CDR1 SQVTM and CDR2 ANQGSEA. CDR3 amino acids: CSVEMGSSEAFF. The CDR3 DNA is TGCAGCGTTGAGATGGGATCCTCTGAAGCTTTCTTT.

In nucleotides, the CDR3 is TGTGCCAGCAGCCGAGGGGGAGGAACCGGGGAGCTGTTTTTT. It specifies CASSRGGGTGELFF. The chain is built from TRBV3-1 (or the pseudogene TRBV3-2) and TRBJ2-2; perhaps D is TRBD1 or TRBD2 (6 bases each). Germline CDR1 reads LGHDT; CDR2 reads YNNKEL (reference sequence). This CDR3 is 14 amino acids long. V gave up 4 bases and J gave up 5 bases, with 11 bases separating them.

This clone was observed a handful of times. The chain recombines TRBV7-2 with TRBJ1-2; a possible D gene is TRBD1 (5 bases). V gave up 2 bases and J gave up 8 bases, with 15 bases separating them. CDR3 length: 14 residues. Germline CDR1 reads SGHTA; CDR2 reads FQGNSA. The DNA for the CDR3 is TGTGCCAGCAGCTTATTTCAGGGCGGAGGGGGCTACACCTTC. As protein: CASSLFQGGGGYTF.

V and J are TRBV7-3 and TRBJ2-2, with 8 positions matching TRBD2. Germline CDR1 is SGHTA and CDR2 is FQGTGA. V was pared by 0 bases and J by 10 bases, with 7 bases of the junction left unmatched. The CDR3 length is 15 residues. CDR3 nucleotide sequence: TGTGCCAGCAGCTTAACAGGTCGGCGGGAGGAGGAGCTGTTTTTT. This sequence encodes CASSLTGRREEELFF.

This clone has just one count. This sequence joins TRBV3-1 (or the pseudogene TRBV3-2) and TRBJ2-3; 8 bases align to TRBD2. Germline CDR1 LGHDT, CDR2 YNNKEL (reference sequence). CDR3 length: 15 residues. V lost 1 base to trimming and J lost 1 base; unmatched junction nucleotides: 1. CDR3 DNA sequence: TGTGCCAGCAGCCAAGGGCGGGGGGGCACAGATACGCAGTATTTT. Translating it yields CASSQGRGGTDTQYF.

Points on this clone: Mismatch with germline at one junction end may stem from a read error. The chain carries TRBV7-7 and TRBJ2-1; TRBD2 might be the D (5 bases). The V gene's germline CDR1 is SSHAT and CDR2 FNYEAQ (reference sequence). The CDR3 is 14 amino acids. The CDR3: CASSARGTGDEQFF. CDR3 bases: TGTGCTAGCAGCGCACGGGGAACCGGGGATGAGCAGTTCTTC. The full variable domain, completed using reference TRBV7-7 and TRBJ2-1, is GAGVSQSPRYKVTKRGQDVTLRCDPISSHATLYWYQQALGQGPEFLTYFNYEAQPDKSGLPSDRFSAERPEGSISTLTIQRTEQRDSAMYRCASSARGTGDEQFFGPGTRLTVL.

The chain is built from TRBV5-1 and TRBJ2-2; a weak D match, TRBD2 (6 bases). CDR1 SGHRS and CDR2 YFSETQ come from the germline V gene. Between the trimmed V and J ends, which lost 4 bases and 2 bases, there was a span of 12 bases. CDR3 length equals 15 residues. CDR3 bases: TGCGCCAGCAGCCTTGGGAGGCCTAACACCGGGGAGCTGTTTTTT. Residues: CASSLGRPNTGELFF.